The 28 T cell receptor beta chains below come from one sample, sequenced in a study of cytotoxic CD8 clonotypes in ibrutinib-treated CLL. Measured with immunoSEQ multiplex PCR; TCRdb has only the in-frame clones, and not every one. The data show approximately 150,000 clones, 70% to 80% seen once. The sample consisted of PBMCs, taken after 12 months of ibrutinib treatment. The receptors originated from a human donor with chronic lymphocytic leukemia.

V gene TRBV28 combines with J gene TRBJ2-1, with 9 bases matching TRBD2. Losses at the gene ends were 7 bases for V and 1 base for J; bases not matched to a gene: 11. The CDR3 consists of 17 residues. The V gene's germline CDR1 is MDHEN and CDR2 SYDVKM. This chain's CDR3 is CASIGVGLAGSYNEQFF. CDR3 nucleotide sequence: TGTGCCAGCATCGGAGTAGGCCTAGCGGGGTCCTACAATGAGCAGTTCTTC.

The sample holds a few counts of this clone. The chain has TRBV6-5 and TRBJ1-1; no firm D call. This CDR3 is 15 amino acids long. Looked up from germline, CDR1 is MNHEY and CDR2 is SVGAGI. Trimming took off 0 bases at V and 2 bases at J, with 10 bases between the two ends. The CDR3 protein is CASSYSHGGNTEAFF. CDR3 bases: TGTGCCAGCAGTTACTCCCATGGAGGTAACACTGAAGCTTTCTTT.

V and J are TRBV5-1 and TRBJ1-5; D uncertain. Trimming stripped 0 bases from V and 4 bases from J, with 8 bases between. Germline lookup yields CDR1 SGHRS and CDR2 YFSETQ. The CDR3 consists of 14 residues. The DNA for the CDR3 is TGCGCCAGCAGCTTGGAAGGCTTTAATCAGCCCCAGCATTTT. It is translated as CASSLEGFNQPQHF.

The rearrangement links TRBV7-2 to TRBJ1-2, with 10 bases aligning to TRBD1. V lost 5 bases to trimming and J lost 4 bases; unmatched junction nucleotides: 4. The germline gives CDR1 SGHTA, CDR2 FQGNSA. CDR3 length: 14 amino acids. The CDR3 here is CASSRQGATYGYTF. The CDR3 coding sequence is TGTGCCAGCAGCCGACAGGGGGCAACCTATGGCTACACCTTC.

V is TRBV2 and J is TRBJ2-7; 9 nucleotides line up with TRBD2. CDR1 and CDR2 (germline): SNHLY, FYNNEI. With V trimmed by 3 bases and J by 5 bases, 8 bases remained unmatched. This CDR3 comprises 15 residues. The CDR3 coding sequence is TGTGCCAGCAGTGACCCTAGCGGGGTTAGAAACGAGCAGTACTTC. Translating gives CASSDPSGVRNEQYF.

The chain carries TRBV7-2 and TRBJ2-1, with 7 bases identical to TRBD1. The germline V gene encodes CDR1 SGHTA and CDR2 FQGNSA. The CDR3 covers 14 residues. The trim removed 3 bases at V and 10 bases at J, leaving 9 bases unmatched. CDR3 sequence reads: CASSFRDSAREQFF. The CDR3 DNA sequence: TGTGCCAGCAGCTTCCGGGACAGCGCACGGGAGCAGTTCTTC.

This clone turned up a few times. This chain uses TRBV2 with TRBJ2-2; 7 bases align to TRBD1. This CDR3 contains 16 residues. V trimming: 5 bases; J trimming: 2 bases; junction bases outside the gene matches: 8. Germline V lookup: CDR1 SNHLY, CDR2 FYNNEI. CDR3 loop: CASSPTDRYNTGELFF. CDR3 in DNA: TGTGCCAGCAGTCCTACGGACAGGTATAACACCGGGGAGCTGTTTTTT.

This chain uses TRBV10-3 with TRBJ2-7; D could derive from TRBD1 or TRBD2 (5 bases each). V lost 4 bases and J 5 bases, leaving 9 bases between the germline ends. The CDR3 runs 12 residues. Germline CDR1 ENHRY, CDR2 SYGVKD. The CDR3 spells CAISGLGDEQYF. The CDR3 DNA is TGTGCCATCAGTGGTCTGGGGGACGAGCAGTACTTC.

This clone turned up a few times. This sequence joins TRBV7-2 and TRBJ2-7; 11 bases match TRBD1. Germline V lookup: CDR1 SGHTA, CDR2 FQGNSA. V lost 5 bases to trimming and J lost 4 bases; unmatched junction nucleotides: 13. The CDR3 covers 17 residues. The CDR3 protein is CASSTGTGGTKWYEQYF. The CDR3 DNA follows: TGTGCCAGCAGCACCGGGACAGGGGGTACTAAGTGGTACGAGCAGTACTTC.

The rearrangement links TRBV5-1 to TRBJ2-2; tentatively, D is TRBD2 (6 bases). CDR3 length: 13 residues. The V gene lost 5 bases and the J gene lost 4 bases, with 9 bases spanning the gap. Germline V gives CDR1 SGHRS, CDR2 YFSETQ. The CDR3 here is CASREGSTGELFF. The CDR3 DNA sequence: TGCGCCAGCAGGGAGGGTAGCACCGGGGAGCTGTTTTTT.

The V and J genes are TRBV6-6 and TRBJ1-2; D gene uncertain. The CDR3 spans 15 residues. Trimming removed 4 bases from V and 0 bases from J, with 12 bases in between. Germline CDR1 MNHNY, CDR2 SVGAGI (reference sequence). CDR3 DNA: TGTGCCAGCAGTTCGATCGGGTCCTCTAACTATGGCTACACCTTC. It translates to CASSSIGSSNYGYTF.

The chain joins TRBV2 to TRBJ2-7, with 7 nucleotides matching TRBD2. Looked up from germline, CDR1 is SNHLY and CDR2 is FYNNEI. Germline trimming cut 7 bases from V and 0 bases from J; bases unmatched to any gene: 6. The CDR3 spans 14 residues. The CDR3 coding sequence is TGTGCCAGCACCGGGGGGAGGAACTCCTACGAGCAGTACTTC. Amino acids: CASTGGRNSYEQYF.

The rearrangement joins TRBV6-6 to TRBJ1-1; D is unresolved. The CDR3 is made up of 11 amino acids. From germline, CDR1 is MNHNY and CDR2 SVGAGI (reference sequence). V lost 11 bases, J lost 0 bases, and 7 bases lay in between. CDR3 protein: CAAVMNTEAFF. CDR3 DNA sequence: TGTGCCGCCGTAATGAACACTGAAGCTTTCTTT.

The chain employs TRBV7-9 and TRBJ1-1; D is possibly TRBD1 (5 bases). This CDR3 has 12 amino acids. Trimming shortened V by 5 bases and J by 1 base, and 5 bases separated the two germline ends. Germline CDR1 reads SEHNR; CDR2 reads FQNEAQ (reference sequence). CDR3 protein: CASSDRNTEAFF. The DNA for the CDR3 is TGTGCCAGCAGCGACAGGAACACTGAAGCTTTCTTT.

This clone has just a few counts. CDR3 residues: CASSAPTGNYGYTF. The CDR3 nucleotides read TGCGCCAGCAGCGCGCCGACAGGGAACTATGGCTACACCTTC. The chain recombines TRBV5-1 with TRBJ1-2, with 7 bases aligning to TRBD1. Germline V gene data show CDR1 as SGHRS and CDR2 as YFSETQ. With V trimmed by 4 bases and J by 2 bases, 5 bases remained unmatched. CDR3 length equals 14 residues.

The chain has TRBV18 and TRBJ2-3; D is perhaps TRBD1 (6 bases). Trimming cost V 0 bases and J 1 base, with 11 bases left between them. Germline V CDR1 and CDR2: KGHSH, LQKENI. The CDR3 has 16 amino acids. Here the CDR3 DNA reads TGTGCCAGCTCACCACCGCAGGGGAGACGCACAGATACGCAGTATTTT. It yields the protein CASSPPQGRRTDTQYF.

This chain links TRBV7-9 with TRBJ1-4; no definite D call. The CDR3 has 16 amino acids. Germline lookup yields CDR1 SEHNR and CDR2 FQNEAQ (reference sequence). The V end lost 0 bases, the J end lost 8 bases, and 16 bases lay between the germline ends. CDR3 amino acids: CASSLAVGRVSEKLFF. CDR3 in DNA: TGTGCCAGCAGCTTAGCGGTCGGGAGGGTCTCCGAAAAACTGTTTTTT.

V gene TRBV12-5 combines with J gene TRBJ2-1; weak D call: TRBD2 (6 bases). The CDR3 length is 15 residues. V was clipped by 0 bases and J by 7 bases, with 13 bases between them. The V gene's germline CDR1 is LGHNT and CDR2 FRNRAP. The CDR3 spells CASGLVPNRGNEQFF. CDR3 DNA: TGTGCTAGTGGTTTGGTACCAAACCGGGGGAATGAGCAGTTCTTC.

V is TRBV10-3 and J is TRBJ1-1; the match to TRBD1 covers 7 bases. The CDR3 is 14 residues long. Germline V gene sequence: CDR1 ENHRY, CDR2 SYGVKD. Unmatched junction bases numbered 6, after V lost 8 bases and J lost 0 bases. DNA of the CDR3: TGTGCCATCGCGTCGGGACAGATGAACACTGAAGCTTTCTTT. This sequence encodes CAIASGQMNTEAFF.

The J gene is TRBJ2-7, the V gene TRBV11-2; 12 bases line up with TRBD2. CDR3 length: 16 amino acids. The germline V gene encodes CDR1 SGHAT and CDR2 FQNNGV. Losses at the gene ends were 4 bases for V and 4 bases for J; bases not matched to a gene: 8. CDR3 region: CASSSTPGLAGYEQYF. CDR3 DNA: TGTGCCAGCAGCTCTACACCGGGACTAGCGGGTTACGAGCAGTACTTC. Supplemented by reference TRBV11-2 and TRBJ2-7, the full variable domain reads EAGVAQSPRYKIIEKRQSVAFWCNPISGHATLYWYQQILGQGPKLLIQFQNNGVVDDSQLPKDRFSAERLKGVDSTLKIQPAKLEDSAVYLCASSSTPGLAGYEQYFGPGTRLTVT.

V gene TRBV5-1 combines with J gene TRBJ2-2; 9 nucleotides line up with TRBD1. Trimming at V came to 0 bases and at J to 9 bases, leaving 6 bases not matched to a gene. The CDR3 spans 15 residues. CDR1 is SGHRS, CDR2 YFSETQ, per germline. The CDR3 region is CASSLDGTGYRELFF. CDR3 sequence (DNA): TGCGCCAGCAGCTTGGACGGGACAGGGTACCGGGAGCTGTTTTTT.

This sequence joins TRBV27 and TRBJ2-4; TRBD1 aligns across 8 bases. Germline loops: CDR1 MNHEY, CDR2 SMNVEV (reference sequence). CDR3 length: 16 amino acids. Unmatched junction bases numbered 11, after V lost 2 bases and J lost 8 bases. CDR3 loop: CASSLDGQGTLDIQYF. The CDR3 nucleotides read TGTGCCAGCAGTTTAGACGGACAGGGCACGTTGGACATTCAGTACTTC.

The genes are TRBV4-2 and TRBJ2-7; 9 bases map to TRBD1. CDR1 is LGHNA and CDR2 is YNFKEQ in the germline V gene. Losses at the gene ends were 4 bases for V and 6 bases for J; bases not matched to a gene: 7. The CDR3 has 14 residues. CDR3 in DNA: TGTGCCAGCAGCCTGGGACAGGGAGGGCTCGAGCAGTACTTC. Translating it yields CASSLGQGGLEQYF.

The genes are TRBV7-2 and TRBJ2-7, with 7 bases that match TRBD1. J was trimmed by 6 bases and V by 5 bases; bases with no gene match: 7. Germline CDR1 SGHTA, CDR2 FQGNSA. The CDR3 has 13 residues. The CDR3 loop reads CASSPYTGVEQYF. The CDR3, as DNA: TGTGCCAGCAGCCCATATACAGGGGTCGAGCAGTACTTC.

The CDR3 DNA reads as TGTGCCAGCAGCCAAGGGGTTTACACTGAAGCTTTCTTT. This sequence encodes CASSQGVYTEAFF. V is TRBV14 and J is TRBJ1-1, with D unresolved. The germline CDR1 and CDR2 sequences are SGHDN and FVKESK. The ends were cut back, 1 base at V and 3 bases at J, with 6 bases in the middle. The length of the CDR3 is 13 residues.

Comments on this clone: One junction end disagrees with the germline gene, perhaps due to a read error. The chain carries TRBV11-2 and TRBJ2-1; 10 nucleotides agree with TRBD2. Germline V CDR1 and CDR2: SGHAT, FQNNGV. This CDR3 comprises 13 residues. CDR3 DNA sequence: TGTGCCAGCAGCCTTAACCCTAGCGGGGGTTTGATCTTC. This codes for CASSLNPSGGLIF.

The chain recombines TRBV6-1 with TRBJ1-5; 9 positions match TRBD1. The germline V gene has CDR1 MNHNS and CDR2 SASEGT. This CDR3 is 15 amino acids long. The J segment lost 1 base and the V segment lost 7 bases, leaving 5 bases of the junction unmatched. The CDR3 DNA reads as TGTGCCAGCACTTGGACAGGGGACAGCAATCAGCCCCAGCATTTT. Residues: CASTWTGDSNQPQHF.

The chain couples TRBV7-9 to TRBJ1-2, with 8 bases lining up with TRBD1. The CDR3 totals 14 residues. J was trimmed by 4 bases and V by 5 bases; bases with no gene match: 6. CDR1 is SEHNR and CDR2 is FQNEAQ in the germline V gene (reference sequence). The CDR3 protein is CASSPRTGFYGYTF. The CDR3 coding sequence is TGTGCCAGCAGCCCTCGGACAGGGTTCTATGGCTACACCTTC.